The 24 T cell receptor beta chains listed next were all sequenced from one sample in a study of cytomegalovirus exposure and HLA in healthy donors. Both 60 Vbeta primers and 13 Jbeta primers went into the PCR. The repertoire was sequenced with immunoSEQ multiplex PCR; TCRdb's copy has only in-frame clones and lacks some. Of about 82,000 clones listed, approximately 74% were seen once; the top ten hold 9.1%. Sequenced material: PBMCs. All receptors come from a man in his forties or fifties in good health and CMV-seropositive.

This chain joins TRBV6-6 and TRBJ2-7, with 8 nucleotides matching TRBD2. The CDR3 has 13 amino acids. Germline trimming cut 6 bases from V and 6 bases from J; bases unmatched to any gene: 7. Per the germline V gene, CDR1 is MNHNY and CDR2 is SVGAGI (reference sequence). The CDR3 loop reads CASSPRGGGEQYF. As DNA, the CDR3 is TGTGCCAGCAGCCCCCGGGGGGGAGGCGAGCAGTACTTC.

The CDR3, as DNA: TGCGCCAGCAGCTCCCAGACAGGGATTTCTGCAGCTTTCTTT. Translated: CASSSQTGISAAFF. This chain joins TRBV5-1 and TRBJ1-1; TRBD1 matches 7 bases. CDR1 is SGHRS and CDR2 is YFSETQ in the germline V gene. The CDR3 has 14 amino acids. V trimming: 3 bases; J trimming: 10 bases; junction bases outside the gene matches: 12.

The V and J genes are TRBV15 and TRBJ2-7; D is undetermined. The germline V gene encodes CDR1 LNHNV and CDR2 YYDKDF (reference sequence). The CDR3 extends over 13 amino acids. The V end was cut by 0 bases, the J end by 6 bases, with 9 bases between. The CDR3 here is CATSRDLRGEQYF. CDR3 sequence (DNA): TGTGCCACCAGCAGAGATCTTAGAGGCGAGCAGTACTTC.

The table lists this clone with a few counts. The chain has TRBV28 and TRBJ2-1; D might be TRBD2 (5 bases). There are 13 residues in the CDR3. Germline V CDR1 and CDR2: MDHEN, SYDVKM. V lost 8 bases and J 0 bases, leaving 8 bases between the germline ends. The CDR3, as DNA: TGTGCCAGCGGGAGTAGCTCCTACAATGAGCAGTTCTTC. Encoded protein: CASGSSSYNEQFF. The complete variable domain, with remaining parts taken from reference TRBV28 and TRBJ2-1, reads DVKVTQSSRYLVKRTGEKVFLECVQDMDHENMFWYRQDPGLGLRLIYFSYDVKMKEKGDIPEGYSVSREKKERFSLILESASTNQTSMYLCASGSSSYNEQFFGPGTRLTVL.

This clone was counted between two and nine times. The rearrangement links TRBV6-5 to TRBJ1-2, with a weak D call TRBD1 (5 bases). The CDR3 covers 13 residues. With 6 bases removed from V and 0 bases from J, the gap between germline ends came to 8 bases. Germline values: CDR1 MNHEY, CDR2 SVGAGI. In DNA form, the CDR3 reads TGTGCCAGCAGGCAGACAGCTAACTATGGCTACACCTTC. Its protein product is CASRQTANYGYTF.

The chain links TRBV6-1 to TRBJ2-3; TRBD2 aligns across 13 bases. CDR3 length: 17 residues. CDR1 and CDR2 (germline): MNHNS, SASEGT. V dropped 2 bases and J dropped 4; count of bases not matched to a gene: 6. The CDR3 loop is CASSEPTSGRPPDTQYF. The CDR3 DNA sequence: TGTGCCAGCAGTGAACCGACTAGCGGGAGGCCGCCAGATACGCAGTATTTT.

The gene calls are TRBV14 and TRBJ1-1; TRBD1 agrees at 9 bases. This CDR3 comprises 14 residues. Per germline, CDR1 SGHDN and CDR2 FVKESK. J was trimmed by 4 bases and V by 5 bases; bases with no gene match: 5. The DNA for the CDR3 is TGTGCCAGCAGCTACGGGACAGGGAGCACTGAAGCTTTCTTT. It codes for CASSYGTGSTEAFF.

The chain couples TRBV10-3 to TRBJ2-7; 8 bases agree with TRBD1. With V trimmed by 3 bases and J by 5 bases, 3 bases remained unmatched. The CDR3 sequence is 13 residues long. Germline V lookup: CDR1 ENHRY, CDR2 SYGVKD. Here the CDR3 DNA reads TGTGCCATCAGTGACCTCAGGGGGCACGAGCAGTACTTC. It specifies CAISDLRGHEQYF.

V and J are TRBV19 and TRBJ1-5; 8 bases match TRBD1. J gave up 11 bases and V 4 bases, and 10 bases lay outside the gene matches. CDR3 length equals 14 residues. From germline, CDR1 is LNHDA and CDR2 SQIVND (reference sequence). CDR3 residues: CASSKKGQGRTQHF. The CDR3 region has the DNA TGTGCCAGTAGTAAAAAAGGACAGGGCCGGACCCAGCATTTT.

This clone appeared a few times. As DNA, the CDR3 is TGTGCCAGCAGGTCCCCCCCAGGCTCACCCCTCCACTTT. Translation: CASRSPPGSPLHF. The V call is TRBV28, the J call TRBJ1-6; D not certain. The CDR3 loop spans 13 amino acids. Germline V gene sequence: CDR1 MDHEN, CDR2 SYDVKM. Between the trimmed V and J ends, which lost 6 bases and 10 bases, there was a span of 13 bases.

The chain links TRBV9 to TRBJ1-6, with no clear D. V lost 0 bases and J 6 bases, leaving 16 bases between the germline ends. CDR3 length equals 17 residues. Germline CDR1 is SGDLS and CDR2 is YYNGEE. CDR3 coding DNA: TGTGCCAGCAGCGTAGAGTCGAGGGCAGATACTAATTCACCCCTCCACTTT. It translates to CASSVESRADTNSPLHF.

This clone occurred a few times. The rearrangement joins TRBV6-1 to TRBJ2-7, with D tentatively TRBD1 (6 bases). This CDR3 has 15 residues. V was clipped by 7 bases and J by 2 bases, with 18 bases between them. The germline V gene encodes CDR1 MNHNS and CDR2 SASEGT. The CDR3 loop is CASINPGQGPYEQYF. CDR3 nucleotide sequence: TGTGCCAGCATCAATCCGGGGCAGGGGCCCTACGAGCAGTACTTC.

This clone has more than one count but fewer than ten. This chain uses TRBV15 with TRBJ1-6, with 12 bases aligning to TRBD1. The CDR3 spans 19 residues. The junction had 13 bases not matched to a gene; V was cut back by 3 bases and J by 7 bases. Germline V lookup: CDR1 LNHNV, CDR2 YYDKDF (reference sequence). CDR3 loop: CATSSDRDRGRGGNSPLHF. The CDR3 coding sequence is TGTGCCACCAGCAGTGACCGGGACAGGGGGCGCGGTGGAAATTCACCCCTCCACTTT.

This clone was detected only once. The CDR3 DNA reads as TGTGCCAGCAGTCCCCAGGGAACTGGGGCCAACGTCCTGACTTTC. As protein: CASSPQGTGANVLTF. The V and J genes are TRBV28 and TRBJ2-6; a possible D gene is TRBD1 (5 bases). Trimming removed 5 bases from V and 2 bases from J, with 10 bases in between. The CDR3 has 15 residues. Germline CDR1 is MDHEN and CDR2 is SYDVKM.

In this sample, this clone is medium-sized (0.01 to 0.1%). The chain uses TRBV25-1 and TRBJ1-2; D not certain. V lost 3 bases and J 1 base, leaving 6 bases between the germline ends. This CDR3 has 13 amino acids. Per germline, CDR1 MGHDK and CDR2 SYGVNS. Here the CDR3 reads CASSEGSNYGYTF. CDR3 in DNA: TGTGCCAGCAGTGAGGGCAGTAACTATGGCTACACCTTC.

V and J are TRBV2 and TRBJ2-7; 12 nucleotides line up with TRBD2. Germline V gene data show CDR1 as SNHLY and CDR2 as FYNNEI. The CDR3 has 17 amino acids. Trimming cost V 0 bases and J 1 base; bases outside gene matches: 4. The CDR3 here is CASSEAGGLAGSYEQYF. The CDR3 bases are TGTGCCAGCAGTGAAGCTGGTGGACTAGCGGGGTCCTACGAGCAGTACTTC.

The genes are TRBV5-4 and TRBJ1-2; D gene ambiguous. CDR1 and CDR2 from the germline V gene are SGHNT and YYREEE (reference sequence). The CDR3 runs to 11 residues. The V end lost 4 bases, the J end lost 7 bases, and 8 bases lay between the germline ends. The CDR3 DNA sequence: TGTGCCAGCAGCGGTGGAGCTGGCTACACCTTC. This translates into CASSGGAGYTF.

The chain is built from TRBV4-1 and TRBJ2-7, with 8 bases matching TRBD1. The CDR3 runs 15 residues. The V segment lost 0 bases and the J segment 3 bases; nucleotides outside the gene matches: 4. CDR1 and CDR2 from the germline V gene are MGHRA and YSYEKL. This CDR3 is CASSQEWGTGYEQYF. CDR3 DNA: TGCGCCAGCAGCCAAGAATGGGGGACAGGCTACGAGCAGTACTTC.

In DNA form, the CDR3 reads TGTGCCAGCAACGGACATATGGGGAATCAGCCCCAGCATTTT. It yields the protein CASNGHMGNQPQHF. The genes are TRBV28 and TRBJ1-5, with D possibly being TRBD1 (5 bases). This CDR3 is 14 amino acids long. Germline V gene sequence: CDR1 MDHEN, CDR2 SYDVKM. Trimming removed 7 bases from V and 4 bases from J, with 14 bases in between. The full variable domain, in which reference TRBV28 and TRBJ1-5 provide the parts outside the CDR3, is DVKVTQSSRYLVKRTGEKVFLECVQDMDHENMFWYRQDPGLGLRLIYFSYDVKMKEKGDIPEGYSVSREKKERFSLILESASTNQTSMYLCASNGHMGNQPQHFGDGTRLSIL.

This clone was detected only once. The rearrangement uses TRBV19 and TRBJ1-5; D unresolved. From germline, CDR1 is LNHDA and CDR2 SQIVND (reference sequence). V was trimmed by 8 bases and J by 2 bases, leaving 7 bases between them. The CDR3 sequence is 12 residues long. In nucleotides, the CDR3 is TGTGCCAGTGAGAGGGGCAATCAGCCCCAGCATTTT. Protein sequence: CASERGNQPQHF.

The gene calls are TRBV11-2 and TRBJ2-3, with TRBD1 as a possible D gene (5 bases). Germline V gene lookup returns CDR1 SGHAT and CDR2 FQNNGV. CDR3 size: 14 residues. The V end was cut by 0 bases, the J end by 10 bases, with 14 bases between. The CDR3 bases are TGTGCCAGCAGCTTAGAGGCAGGGTGGTATGCGCAGTATTTT. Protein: CASSLEAGWYAQYF.

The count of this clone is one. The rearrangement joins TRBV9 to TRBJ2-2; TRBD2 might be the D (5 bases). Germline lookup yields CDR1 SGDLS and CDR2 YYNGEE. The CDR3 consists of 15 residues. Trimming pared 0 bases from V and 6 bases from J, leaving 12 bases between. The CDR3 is CASSVGTSLAGELFF. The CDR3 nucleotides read TGTGCCAGCAGCGTAGGCACTAGTTTAGCCGGGGAGCTGTTTTTT. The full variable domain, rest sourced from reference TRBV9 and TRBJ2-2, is DSGVTQTPKHLITATGQRVTLRCSPRSGDLSVYWYQQSLDQGLQFLIQYYNGEERAKGNILERFSAQQFPDLHSELNLSSLELGDSALYFCASSVGTSLAGELFFGEGSRLTVL.

The CDR3 DNA sequence: TGTGCCAGCAGCCAGAGTGAGGGCACTGAAGCTTTCTTT. It codes for CASSQSEGTEAFF. The chain employs TRBV2 and TRBJ1-1; D call uncertain. The CDR3 totals 13 residues. V was shortened by 6 bases and J by 4 bases, with 12 bases between the two germline ends. Germline loops: CDR1 SNHLY, CDR2 FYNNEI.

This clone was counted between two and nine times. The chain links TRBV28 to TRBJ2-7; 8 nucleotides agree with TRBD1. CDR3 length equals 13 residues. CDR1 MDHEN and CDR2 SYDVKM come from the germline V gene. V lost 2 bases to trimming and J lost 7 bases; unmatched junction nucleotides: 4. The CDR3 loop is CASSLGQGGEQYF. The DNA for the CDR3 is TGTGCCAGCAGTTTAGGACAGGGTGGGGAGCAGTACTTC.